This T cell receptor beta chain was sequenced in a study of CD8+CD57+ T cells in acquired aplastic anemia. The CDR3 runs 15 residues. After removal of 6 bases from V and 4 bases from J, the junction contained 8 bases not matched to a gene. From germline, CDR1 is SNHLY and CDR2 FYNNEI. Researchers used genomic DNA as the template to profile TCR beta VDJ and CDR3. One entry per CDR3 protein, called by TCRdb with MiXCR from the reads. The top ten clones hold under 4.5% of a sample with about 400,000 distinct CDR3 sequences, 65% to 80% of them seen once. The chain is built from TRBV2 and TRBJ1-1; 10 nucleotides line up with TRBD1. Specimen: sorted CD4+, CD8+, or CD8+CD57+ T cells (not recorded which) from PBMCs. The clonotype originates from a human donor in good health, serving as a control. CDR3 DNA sequence: TGTGCCAGCAGGTCTGGGACAGGGGTCGGCACTGAAGCTTTCTTT. This codes for CASRSGTGVGTEAFF.